These 12 T cell receptor beta chains originate from one sample sequenced in a study of tumor-infiltrating lymphocytes in primary liver carcinoma. The input was around 0.5 ug total RNA; TCR beta cDNA was made from it with a constant-region primer. Libraries covering TCR beta were generated through three nested multiplex PCR rounds (using a slightly modified ARM-PCR). Running around 9 cycles apiece, the first two PCR rounds relied on TRBV1-TRBV30 forward primers together with a C-beta reverse primer. A single record per CDR3 protein comes from TCRdb applying MiXCR to the multiplex PCR reads. Of roughly 120,000 distinct CDR3 sequences listed, around two thirds were seen once; the top ten hold approximately 10%. Without any cell sorting, roughly 17-31 mg of bulk tissue yielded co-extracted RNA and DNA. Sequenced: liver tumor tissue from sampling region 1. The subset here: tumor region T1, superior pole. Source of these receptors: a woman aged 55-69 years with primary liver carcinoma and hepatitis B virus infection.

A remark on this clonotype: An end of the junction does not agree with germline; a read error may underlie this. The chain combines TRBV11-2 with TRBJ2-7, with TRBD1 as a possible D gene (5 bases). Germline V gene lookup returns CDR1 SGHAT and CDR2 FQNNGV. CDR3 length: 13 amino acids. CDR3 region: CTSSQGAGREQYF. In nucleotides, the CDR3 is TGTACCAGCAGCCAAGGGGCAGGGCGCGAGCAGTACTTC.

The V gene is TRBV15, the J gene TRBJ1-4; TRBD1 matches 7 bases. Germline values: CDR1 LNHNV, CDR2 YYDKDF (reference sequence). The CDR3 runs to 14 residues. The V gene end was trimmed by 4 bases and the J gene end by 8 bases; junction bases not matched to a gene: 7. The CDR3 coding sequence is TGTGCCACCAGCAAACAGGGGTTGAGAGAAAAACTGTTTTTT. Its protein is CATSKQGLREKLFF. Complete variable domain (other parts from reference TRBV15 and TRBJ1-4): DAMVIQNPRYQVTQFGKPVTLSCSQTLNHNVMYWYQQKSSQAPKLLFHYYDKDFNNEADTPDNFQSRRPNTSFCFLDIRSPGLGDTAMYLCATSKQGLREKLFFGSGTQLSVL.

Of note for this clonotype: The junction departs from the called germline gene at one end, perhaps through a read error. V gene TRBV11-3 combines with J gene TRBJ2-1, with a tentative D call TRBD2 (5 bases). Germline CDR1 SGHNT, CDR2 YENEEA. The CDR3 has 13 amino acids. Written as DNA, the CDR3 is TGTGCCAGTAGCTCTCCCGGGAAGAATGAGCAGTTCTTC. Its translation is CASSSPGKNEQFF.

This clonotype showed up just once. A junction boundary mismatches the germline segment, possibly from a read error. The CDR3 spells CGSREYSGNTIYF. The CDR3 nucleotides are TGTGGCAGCAGAGAGTACTCTGGAAACACCATATATTTT. The V and J genes are TRBV11-3 and TRBJ1-3; D not resolved. The CDR3 length is 13 residues. Germline V lookup: CDR1 SGHNT, CDR2 YENEEA.

This clonotype has only a few counts. A much larger clone lies one base from this, so it may be a read error. The rearrangement links TRBV6-6 to TRBJ2-7; 8 bases map to TRBD2. J gave up 8 bases and V 2 bases, and 5 bases lay outside the gene matches. The CDR3 sequence is 13 residues long. The germline V gene has CDR1 MNHNY and CDR2 SVGAGI (reference sequence). The CDR3 DNA follows: TGTGCCAGCAGTTACCGGGGGGGCGACAAGCAGTACTTC. Residues: CASSYRGGDKQYF.

With respect to this clonotype: A read error may be the cause here, since a much bigger clone is one base away. The CDR3 does not end in the conserved phenylalanine or tryptophan, so this is likely a read error. The V call is TRBV6-5, the J call TRBJ2-7; D is possibly TRBD1 or TRBD2 (5 bases each). V was cut by 8 bases and J by 3 bases, with 8 bases left in between. The CDR3 contains 11 residues. CDR1 is MNHEY and CDR2 is SVGAGI in the germline V gene. The CDR3 sequence: CASGDLYEQYL. In nucleotides, the CDR3 is TGTGCCAGCGGGGACCTCTACGAGCAGTACTTA.

The chain combines TRBV28 with TRBJ2-1, with 7 bases fitting TRBD2. CDR3 size: 15 residues. Germline V CDR1 and CDR2: MDHEN, SYDVKM. V was clipped by 4 bases and J by 3 bases; unmatched bases: 6. CDR3 residues: CASSSLGLIYNEQFF. CDR3 DNA: TGTGCCAGCAGTTCATTGGGACTAATCTACAATGAGCAGTTCTTC.

A note on this clonotype: At one boundary the junction diverges from the germline segment, which might be a read error. The V gene is TRBV11-2, the J gene TRBJ2-5; the D gene is possibly TRBD1 (5 bases). Germline-derived CDR1 and CDR2 are SGHAT and FQNNGV. The CDR3 contains 14 residues. The CDR3 sequence is CASRGLTYQGTQYF. DNA of the CDR3: TGTGCCAGTAGGGGCCTCACGTACCAAGGGACCCAGTACTTC.

As regards this clonotype: This may come from a read error, since a much larger clone is one base off. This chain links TRBV4-1 with TRBJ2-7; D ambiguous. The V end lost 3 bases, the J end lost 0 bases, and 15 bases lay between the germline ends. Germline CDR1 MGHRA, CDR2 YSYEKL. The CDR3 sequence is 16 residues long. The CDR3 nucleotides are TGCGCCAGCAGCCATTTCCACGGACCCAGCTCCTACGAGCAGTACTTC. Translating gives CASSHFHGPSSYEQYF.

Worth noting for this clonotype: No conserved phenylalanine or tryptophan is present at the end of the CDR3, so a read error is the likely explanation. The DNA is omitted, as the CDR3 cannot be located on it reliably, and the CDR3 follows TCRdb's listing. V and J are TRBV10-2 and TRBJ2-1; the table's D call TRBD1 went unverified against the DNA. Germline values: CDR1 WSHSY, CDR2 SAAADI. The CDR3 length is 13 residues, termini included. CDR3 loop: CASDRSGANEQLL.

Concerning this clonotype itself: The junction differs from germline at one of its ends, possibly a read error. The chain combines TRBV11-2 with TRBJ2-4, with TRBD1 as a possible D gene (6 bases). The CDR3 consists of 17 residues. Per germline, CDR1 SGHAT and CDR2 FQNNGV. Here the CDR3 reads CANSLDEGVRAKNIQYF. The CDR3 DNA is TGTGCCAACAGCTTAGATGAGGGGGTTCGGGCCAAGAACATTCAGTACTTC.

About this clonotype: A junction boundary mismatches the germline segment, possibly from a read error. This sequence joins TRBV28 and TRBJ1-1; 8 bases align to TRBD1. Germline CDR1 reads MDHEN; CDR2 reads SYDVKM. The CDR3 loop spans 14 amino acids. As DNA, the CDR3 is TGTGCCAGCAATTGGGGACAGGCTAACATTGAAGCTTTCTTT. Translating it yields CASNWGQANIEAFF.